This TCR beta chain stems from a study of blood T cell repertoires in COVID-19. This clone has more than one count but fewer than ten. Method: immunoSEQ multiplex PCR; TCRdb's copy keeps in-frame clones and lacks some. This sample carries about 370,000 clones, 80% to 90% of them seen once, and the ten largest clones take less than 1.2%. Enrolled through a virtual design, the participants were between roughly 18 and 95 years of age and came from some 25 US areas. Cohorts were determined from participant-reported clinical history. The CDR3 loop spans 13 amino acids. V lost 5 bases and J 1 base, leaving 8 bases between the germline ends.

The sample consisted of PBMCs or T cells enriched from blood (not recorded which). The TCR was taken from a young man who had recovered from COVID-19. The chain couples TRBV12-3 or TRBV12-4 to TRBJ1-1; D remains unclear. Here the CDR3 DNA reads TGTGCCAGCAGTGTCACTAAGAACACTGAAGCTTTCTTT. Protein product: CASSVTKNTEAFF.